This entry concerns a single T cell receptor beta chain. Its target antigen remains unknown. No quality values exist for individual bases; no much larger clone is one base distant. These data come from a study of cytomegalovirus exposure and HLA in healthy donors (dated by TCRdb to 2015 to 2018). In the study overall: An earlier analysis of under 600 of the donors reported approximately 270 Gb of sequence data and 100 million to 140 million unique TCR beta sequences from around 200 million T cells. About 5 DR-DQ haplotypes were handled as single units for association and clustering, since linkage in the cohort was strong. The genetic ancestry cluster associated with self-reported Caucasian donors included 80% to 90% of the 398 genotyped donors. Among over 350 genotyped donors of the cohort, an average of about 240,000 unique TCR beta nucleotide sequences were sequenced per donor, about a sixth of them non-productive. Using immunosequencing, the study profiled T cell repertoires from about 620 subjects and related those repertoires to cytomegalovirus serostatus. In a later analysis, previously published TCR beta repertoires from about 640 donors were re-analyzed and high-resolution HLA genotyping was added so that TCR occurrence patterns could be studied. About 280 gigabases of sequencing data and tens of millions of unique TCR sequences made up an early release that covered roughly 670 HLA-typed donors. The study combined high-throughput TCR immunosequencing, statistical association of individual TCRs with disease status, and machine learning to predict cytomegalovirus infection status. An earlier analysis of 587 of the donors used high-throughput TCR beta sequencing to judge whether each TCR beta V gene segment behaved as functional or pseudogenic. In the later analysis, no new phenotypic data were used to find candidate immune exposures; instead, reliance was placed on TCR beta sequences and their occurrence across donors. Genome-wide SNP genotypes for about three fifths of the roughly 670 donors were used in a later genetic analysis, which treated that subset as a discovery cohort. Besides the first cohort of roughly 700 subjects, a separate validation cohort made up of over a hundred different subjects was used. Class I and class II HLA loci were covered by the typing at four-digit resolution. The aim of the study was to test whether cataloging public T cell receptors could identify signatures of past pathogen exposure. Typing coverage varied by locus: about 620-630 donors for A, B, C, DRB1 and DQB1; approximately 560 for DQA1; some 610 for DPA1; 450 to 480 for DPB1. Donor age, sex, ethnicity and CMV serostatus were compiled alongside the repertoire data. Every discovery cohort repertoire had been produced on one sequencing platform.

The cohort was made up of several hundred healthy bone marrow donors. All cohort members were sampled while nominally healthy, although unrecorded immune exposures were likely present. The donor was CMV seropositive and was included in the group of 270 or so seropositive cohort members. A peripheral blood sample was collected from each donor, and TCR beta sequencing was performed on peripheral blood mononuclear cells. Genomic DNA extraction from the blood cell samples was performed with the Qiagen DNeasy Blood Extraction Kit. CDR1 is given as MGHDK and CDR2 as SYGVNS, both from the germline V gene. The V and J ends are trimmed by 5 bases and 7 bases, leaving 11 bases between them. The CDR3 runs 12 amino acids, cysteine and phenylalanine included. The entry retains the CDR3 DNA only, 36 bases that are in frame from base 1. Overall study results and their limits: When HLA alleles, especially DR and DQ, strongly co-occurred, TCR associations were difficult to assign to individual alleles. According to a later analysis, most CMV-associated TCR beta chains appeared to be HLA-restricted, and the HLA associations seemed to be driven largely by CMV exposure. The study listed 150 to 200 TCR beta chains as associated with cytomegalovirus. The classifier was reported to diagnose cytomegalovirus status with high specificity and sensitivity in both the original and validation cohorts. For the cohort, immune exposure information was limited to CMV serostatus. A later genetic analysis associated a missense DCLRE1C variant with V-gene and J-gene trimming of TCR beta chains, and an independent cohort replicated the association. A later analysis found that HLA-associated TCR beta chains were more clonally expanded and had lower generation probabilities than equally common non-associated chains. Specific HLA alleles were associated with 15,000 to 20,000 TCR beta sequences at a false discovery rate of 0.05 in a later analysis. Because some donors lacked HLA typing at each locus, the association tests relied only on the typed subset. In a later analysis, the rate of TCR association differed among HLA loci, with DRB1 alleles having the most associated TCRs and HLA-C alleles having the fewest. This cohort had only TCR beta chains sequenced, and the lack of alpha or paired-chain data limited which features could be detected. A further reported finding was that TCR beta sequences accurately predicted the HLA-A and HLA-B alleles for most subjects in the first cohort. In vitro tests confirmed that a few of the cytomegalovirus-associated TCR beta chains recognize cytomegalovirus antigens. Linkage disequilibrium might explain the correlated functional status among segregating V segments, but an unknown experimental factor could not be excluded. In a later genetic analysis, fewer N-insertions in productive TCRs were reported among donors in an Asian-associated ancestry cluster than the roughly 640-donor mean. A cluster of highly shared sequence variants was judged likely to represent a technical artifact of the sequencing pipeline. Presence/absence analyses assumed roughly uniform sequencing depth across donors, an assumption that may not hold. Some IMGT-functional V segments, including TRBV6-2 and TRBV6-3, could not be told apart with the 87-base-pair reads, so those segments were excluded. Because counts were too low, under 20 rarely observed V segments, including chromosome 9 orphons, were left out of the earlier analysis of 500 to 750 of the donors. Most TCR sequences were observed very rarely across donors, whereas some public TCRs were present in many individuals. It was suggested by the authors that the approach could potentially be generalized to other disease states and immunological phenotypes. A later analysis reported that several top co-occurrence clusters appeared linked to parvovirus B19, influenza, CMV and Epstein-Barr virus. An earlier analysis of around 600 of the donors showed that most TCR beta V segments appeared in productive rearrangements either about 87% or about 30% of the time, which broadly matched IMGT annotations.

Library generation was performed with the immunoSEQ multiplex PCR assay. For the multiplex PCR, a mixture combining 60 forward primers for TCR Vbeta segments and 13 reverse primers for TCR Jbeta segments was used. A multiplex PCR assay on genomic DNA amplified the CDR3 region of rearranged TCR beta genes. Amplified TCR beta libraries were sequenced as 87-base-pair reads on the Illumina HiSeq System. In the authors' own workflow: Across the 600 to 700 repertoires, a later analysis counted some 81 million unique TCR beta chains, around 10 million of which were shared by at least two donors. Raw reads were error-corrected and collapsed into unique sequences by a nearest-neighbor algorithm in which closely related sequences were merged to remove PCR and sequencing errors. V, D and J gene segments were assigned by aligning CDR3 sequences to IMGT reference sequences. For a sequence to be retained, at least a six-nucleotide match to both a V gene segment and a J gene segment was required. A rearrangement was called productive if the CDR3 had no stop codons and remained in frame with V and J, and every other rearrangement was called non-productive. CDR3 was defined by IMGT convention, running from the second conserved V-encoded cysteine to the conserved J-encoded phenylalanine. The earlier analysis of about 610 of the donors excluded sequences that lacked an unambiguous match to a single V gene segment. An earlier analysis of a few hundred of the donors called V segments functional above 56.7% productive rearrangements and segregating when the between-donor standard deviation exceeded 5%. A statistical classification framework was built for diagnosing cytomegalovirus status from the catalog of TCR beta chain sequences. A later analysis assigned V and J genes by comparing TCR nucleotide sequences with IMGT/GENE-DB human TR gene sequences. The TCRdist pipeline was used in a later analysis to assign CDR3 sequences and most-parsimonious VDJ recombination scenarios. In a later analysis, every TCR beta chain was defined by the combination of its CDR3 amino acid sequence and its V-gene family, and reads without a unique V-gene family were dropped. As a way to deal with suspected cross-contamination and a sequencing artifact, a later analysis dropped 450 to 700 nucleotide sequences that were highly shared and had low generation probability. In a later analysis, a clonal expansion index for each public chain was calculated from normalized within-repertoire ranks of inferred template counts. In a later analysis, generation probabilities were computed using a VDJ recombination model fitted to out-of-frame rearrangements, and the results were checked against IGoR. A later analysis scored TCR-TCR, TCR-HLA and TCR-CMV co-occurrence with hypergeometric tests, applying a repertoire-size bias correction to TCR pairs. False discovery rates were estimated in a later analysis by permuting HLA or CMV assignments 20 times. In a later analysis, co-occurring TCRs were grouped using DBSCAN, with TCRdist sequence similarity added in when clustering inside HLA-allele-positive subsets. Repertoires with fewer than 30,000 or more than 120,000 public chains were left out of co-occurrence clustering, as were several repertoires with anomalous nucleotide sharing. TCRdb re-hosts the immuneACCESS table, in-frame sequences only. Its copies lack some clones; in the studies checked, an unresolved V gene accounts for under half of them, and the cause for the rest is not known. That table supplies the V and J calls and clone size; D and trimming were determined from the DNA. The sample contains 150,000 or so clones, roughly 83% of them found a single time. The leading ten clones occupy approximately 8% of the sample.

This TCR derives from a man aged 30 to 45 in good health and CMV-seropositive. The chain couples TRBV25-1 to TRBJ1-1, with the D gene uncertain. Input material: PBMCs. The CDR3 has the sequence CASSFPTGEAFF. The nucleotide sequence reads as follows: TGTGCCAGCAGTTTCCCCACTGGTGAAGCTTTCTTT.